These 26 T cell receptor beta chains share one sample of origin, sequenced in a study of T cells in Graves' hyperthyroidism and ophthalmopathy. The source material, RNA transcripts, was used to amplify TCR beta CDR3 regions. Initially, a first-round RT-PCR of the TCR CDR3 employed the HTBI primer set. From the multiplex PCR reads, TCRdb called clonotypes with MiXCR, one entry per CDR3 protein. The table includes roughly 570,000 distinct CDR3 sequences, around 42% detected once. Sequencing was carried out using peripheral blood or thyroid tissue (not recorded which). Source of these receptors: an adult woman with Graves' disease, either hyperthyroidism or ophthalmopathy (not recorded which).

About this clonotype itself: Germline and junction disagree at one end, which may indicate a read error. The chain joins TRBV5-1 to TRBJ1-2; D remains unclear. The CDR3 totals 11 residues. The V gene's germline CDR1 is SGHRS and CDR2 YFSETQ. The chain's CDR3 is CASSPPDHLIF. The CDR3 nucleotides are TGCGCCAGCAGCCCACCGGACCACCTGATCTTC.

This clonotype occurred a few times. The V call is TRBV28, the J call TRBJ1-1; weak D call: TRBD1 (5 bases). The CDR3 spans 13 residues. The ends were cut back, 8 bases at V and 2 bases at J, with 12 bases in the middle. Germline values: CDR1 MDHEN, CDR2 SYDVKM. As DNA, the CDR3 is TGTGCCAGCGTACCAGGGCAAAACACTGAAGCTTTCTTT. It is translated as CASVPGQNTEAFF.

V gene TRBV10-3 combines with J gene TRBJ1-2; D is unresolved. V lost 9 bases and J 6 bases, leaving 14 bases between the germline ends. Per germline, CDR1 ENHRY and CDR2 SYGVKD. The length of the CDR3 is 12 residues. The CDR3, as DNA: TGTGCCATAGGACTAGCGGAAGATGGCTACACCTTC. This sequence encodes CAIGLAEDGYTF.

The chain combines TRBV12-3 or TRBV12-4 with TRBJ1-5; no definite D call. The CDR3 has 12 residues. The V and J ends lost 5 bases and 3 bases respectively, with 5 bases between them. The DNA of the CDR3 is TGTGCCAGCAGTCCTGACAATCAGCCCCAGCATTTT. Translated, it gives CASSPDNQPQHF.

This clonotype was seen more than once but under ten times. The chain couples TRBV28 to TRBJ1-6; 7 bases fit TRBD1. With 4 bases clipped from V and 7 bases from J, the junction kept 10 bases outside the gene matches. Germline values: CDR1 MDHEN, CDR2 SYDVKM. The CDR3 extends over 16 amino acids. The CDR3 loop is CASSWRATGWNSPLHF. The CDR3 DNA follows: TGTGCCAGCAGTTGGAGGGCGACAGGGTGGAATTCACCCCTCCACTTT.

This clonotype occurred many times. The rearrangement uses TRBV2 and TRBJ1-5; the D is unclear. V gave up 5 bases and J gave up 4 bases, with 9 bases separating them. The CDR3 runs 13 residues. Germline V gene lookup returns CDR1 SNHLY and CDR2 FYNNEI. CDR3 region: CASSTALNQPQHF. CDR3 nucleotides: TGTGCCAGCAGTACAGCCCTGAATCAGCCCCAGCATTTT. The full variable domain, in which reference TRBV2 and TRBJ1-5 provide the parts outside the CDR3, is EPEVTQTPSHQVTQMGQEVILRCVPISNHLYFYWYRQILGQKVEFLVSFYNNEISEKSEIFDDQFSVERPDGSNFTLKIRSTKLEDSAMYFCASSTALNQPQHFGDGTRLSIL.

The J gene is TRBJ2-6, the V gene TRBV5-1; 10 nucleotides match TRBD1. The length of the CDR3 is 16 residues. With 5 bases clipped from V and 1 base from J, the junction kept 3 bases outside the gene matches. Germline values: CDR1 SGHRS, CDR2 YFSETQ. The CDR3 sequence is CASRGQGNSGANVLTF. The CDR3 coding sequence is TGCGCCAGCAGGGGACAGGGGAATTCTGGGGCCAACGTCCTGACTTTC. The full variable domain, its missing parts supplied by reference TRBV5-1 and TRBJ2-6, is KAGVTQTPRYLIKTRGQQVTLSCSPISGHRSVSWYQQTPGQGLQFLFEYFSETQRNKGNFPGRFSGRQFSNSRSEMNVSTLELGDSALYLCASRGQGNSGANVLTFGAGSRLTVL.

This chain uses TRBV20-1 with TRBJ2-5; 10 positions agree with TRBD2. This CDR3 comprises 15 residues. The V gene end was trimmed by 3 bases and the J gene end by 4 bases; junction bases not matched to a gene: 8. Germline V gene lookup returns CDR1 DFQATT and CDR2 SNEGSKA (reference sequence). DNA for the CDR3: TGCAGTGCTAGGTCGGGACTAGCGCGTTCAGAGACCCAGTACTTC. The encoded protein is CSARSGLARSETQYF.

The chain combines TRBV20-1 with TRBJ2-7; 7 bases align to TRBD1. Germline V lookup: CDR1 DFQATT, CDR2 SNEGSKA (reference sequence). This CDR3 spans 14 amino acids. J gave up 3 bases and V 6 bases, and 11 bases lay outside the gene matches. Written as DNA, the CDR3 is TGCAGTGCCACCGAAGGGGGCGCGGGCTACGAGCAGTACTTC. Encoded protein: CSATEGGAGYEQYF.

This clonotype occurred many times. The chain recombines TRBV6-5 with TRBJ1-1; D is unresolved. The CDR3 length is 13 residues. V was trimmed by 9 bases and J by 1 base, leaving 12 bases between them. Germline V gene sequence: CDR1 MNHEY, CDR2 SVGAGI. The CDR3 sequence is CARWIPANTEAFF. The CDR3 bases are TGTGCCAGGTGGATTCCCGCGAACACTGAAGCTTTCTTT.

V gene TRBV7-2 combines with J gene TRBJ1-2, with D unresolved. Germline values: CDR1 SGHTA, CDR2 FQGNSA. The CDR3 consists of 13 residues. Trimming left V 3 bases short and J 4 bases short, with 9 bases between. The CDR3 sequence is CASSLTTFYGYTF. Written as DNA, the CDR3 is TGTGCCAGCAGCTTGACTACTTTCTATGGCTACACCTTC.

The CDR3 DNA sequence: TGCAGTGCTTCTCAGGGTGGCAATCAGCCCCAGCATTTT. It translates to CSASQGGNQPQHF. This rearrangement joins TRBV20-1 to TRBJ1-5, with D possibly matching TRBD1 (5 bases). The CDR3 is made up of 13 amino acids. Trimming cost V 5 bases and J 2 bases, with 10 bases left between them. Germline CDR1 reads DFQATT; CDR2 reads SNEGSKA (reference sequence).

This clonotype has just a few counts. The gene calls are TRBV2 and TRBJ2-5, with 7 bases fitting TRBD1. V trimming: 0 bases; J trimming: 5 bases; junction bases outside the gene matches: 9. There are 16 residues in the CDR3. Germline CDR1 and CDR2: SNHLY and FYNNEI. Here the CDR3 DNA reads TGTGCCAGCAGTGAAGCTAAGACAGGGCATTTGGAGACCCAGTACTTC. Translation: CASSEAKTGHLETQYF. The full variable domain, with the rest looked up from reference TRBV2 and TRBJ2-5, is EPEVTQTPSHQVTQMGQEVILRCVPISNHLYFYWYRQILGQKVEFLVSFYNNEISEKSEIFDDQFSVERPDGSNFTLKIRSTKLEDSAMYFCASSEAKTGHLETQYFGPGTRLLVL.

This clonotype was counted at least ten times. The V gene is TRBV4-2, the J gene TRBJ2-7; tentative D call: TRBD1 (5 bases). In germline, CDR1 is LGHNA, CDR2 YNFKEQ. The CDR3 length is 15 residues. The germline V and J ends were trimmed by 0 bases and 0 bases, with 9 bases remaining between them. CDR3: CASSQERGSSYEQYF. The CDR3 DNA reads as TGTGCCAGCAGCCAAGAAAGGGGAAGCTCCTACGAGCAGTACTTC.

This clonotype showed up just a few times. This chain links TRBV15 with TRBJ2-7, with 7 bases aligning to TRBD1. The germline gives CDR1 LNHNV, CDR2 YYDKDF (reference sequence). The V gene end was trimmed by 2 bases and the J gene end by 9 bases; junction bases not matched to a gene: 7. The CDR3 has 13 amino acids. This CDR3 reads CATSRPDREWQYF. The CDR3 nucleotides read TGTGCCACCAGCAGACCCGACAGGGAATGGCAGTACTTC.

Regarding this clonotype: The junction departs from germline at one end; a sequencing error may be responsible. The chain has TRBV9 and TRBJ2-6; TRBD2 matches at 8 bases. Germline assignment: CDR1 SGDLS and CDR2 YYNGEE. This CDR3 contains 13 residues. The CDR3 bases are TGTGCCAGCAGCGCGGGGGGGGACAACGTCCTGACTTTC. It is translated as CASSAGGDNVLTF. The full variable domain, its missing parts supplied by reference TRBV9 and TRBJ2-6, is DSGVTQTPKHLITATGQRVTLRCSPRSGDLSVYWYQQSLDQGLQFLIQYYNGEERAKGNILERFSAQQFPDLHSELNLSSLELGDSALYFCASSAGGDNVLTFGAGSRLTVL.

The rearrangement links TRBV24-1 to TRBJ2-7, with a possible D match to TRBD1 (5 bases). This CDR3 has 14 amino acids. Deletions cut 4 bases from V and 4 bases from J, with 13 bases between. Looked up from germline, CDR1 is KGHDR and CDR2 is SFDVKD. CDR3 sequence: CATSDQGVGYEQYF. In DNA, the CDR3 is TGTGCCACCAGTGACCAAGGGGTCGGTTACGAGCAGTACTTC.

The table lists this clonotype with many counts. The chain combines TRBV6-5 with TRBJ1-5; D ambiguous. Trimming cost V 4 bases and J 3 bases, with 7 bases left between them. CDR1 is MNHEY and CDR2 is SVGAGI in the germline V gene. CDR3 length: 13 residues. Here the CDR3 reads CASSSRDNQPQHF. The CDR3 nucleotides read TGTGCCAGCAGTTCGAGGGACAATCAGCCCCAGCATTTT.

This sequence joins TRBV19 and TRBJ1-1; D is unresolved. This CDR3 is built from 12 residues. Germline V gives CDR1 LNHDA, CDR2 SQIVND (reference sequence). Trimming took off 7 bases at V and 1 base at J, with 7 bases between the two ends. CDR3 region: CASTRQNTEAFF. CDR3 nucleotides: TGTGCCAGTACGCGACAGAACACTGAAGCTTTCTTT.

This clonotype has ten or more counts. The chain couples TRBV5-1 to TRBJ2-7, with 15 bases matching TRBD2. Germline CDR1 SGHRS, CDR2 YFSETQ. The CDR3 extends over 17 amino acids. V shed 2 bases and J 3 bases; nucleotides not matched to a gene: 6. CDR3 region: CASSFGTSGRKIYEQYF. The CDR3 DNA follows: TGCGCCAGCAGCTTCGGGACTAGCGGGAGGAAAATCTACGAGCAGTACTTC.

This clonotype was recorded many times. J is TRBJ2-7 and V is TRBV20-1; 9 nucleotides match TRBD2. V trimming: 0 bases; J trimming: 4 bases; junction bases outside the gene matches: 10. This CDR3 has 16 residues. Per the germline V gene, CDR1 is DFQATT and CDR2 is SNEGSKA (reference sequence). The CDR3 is CSARDVLAGESYEQYF. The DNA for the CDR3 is TGCAGTGCTAGAGATGTCTTAGCGGGAGAATCTTACGAGCAGTACTTC.

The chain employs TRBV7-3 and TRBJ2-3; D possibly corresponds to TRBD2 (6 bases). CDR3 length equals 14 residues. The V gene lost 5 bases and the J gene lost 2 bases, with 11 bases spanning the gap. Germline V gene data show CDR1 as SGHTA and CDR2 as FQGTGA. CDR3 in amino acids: CASSRGLFTDTQYF. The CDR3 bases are TGTGCCAGCAGCCGGGGACTTTTCACAGATACGCAGTATTTT. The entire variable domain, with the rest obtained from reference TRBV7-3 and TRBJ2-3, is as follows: GAGVSQTPSNKVTEKGKYVELRCDPISGHTALYWYRQSLGQGPEFLIYFQGTGAADDSGLPNDRFFAVRPEGSVSTLKIQRTERGDSAVYLCASSRGLFTDTQYFGPGTRLTVL.

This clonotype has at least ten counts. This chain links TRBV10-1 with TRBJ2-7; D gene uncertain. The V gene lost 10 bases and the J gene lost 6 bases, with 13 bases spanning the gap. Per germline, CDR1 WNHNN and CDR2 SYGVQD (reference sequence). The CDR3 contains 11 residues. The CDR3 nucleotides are TGCGCCACCTCGCTCGGAGCCGAGCAGTACTTC. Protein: CATSLGAEQYF.

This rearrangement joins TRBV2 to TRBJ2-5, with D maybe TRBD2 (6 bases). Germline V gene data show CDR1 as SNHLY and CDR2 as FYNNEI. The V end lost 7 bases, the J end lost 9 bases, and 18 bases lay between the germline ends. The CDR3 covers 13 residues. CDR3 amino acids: CASTEGLHQPQYF. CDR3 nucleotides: TGTGCCAGCACTGAGGGACTTCACCAGCCCCAGTACTTC. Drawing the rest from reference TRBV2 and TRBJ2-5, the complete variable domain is EPEVTQTPSHQVTQMGQEVILRCVPISNHLYFYWYRQILGQKVEFLVSFYNNEISEKSEIFDDQFSVERPDGSNFTLKIRSTKLEDSAMYFCASTEGLHQPQYFGPGTRLLVL.

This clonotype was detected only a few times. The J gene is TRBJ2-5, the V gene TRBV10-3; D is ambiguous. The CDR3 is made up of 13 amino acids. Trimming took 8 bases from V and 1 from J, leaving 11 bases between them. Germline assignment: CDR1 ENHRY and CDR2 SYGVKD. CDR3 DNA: TGTGCCATCGGACGTTCCAGCCAAGAGACCCAGTACTTC. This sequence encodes CAIGRSSQETQYF.

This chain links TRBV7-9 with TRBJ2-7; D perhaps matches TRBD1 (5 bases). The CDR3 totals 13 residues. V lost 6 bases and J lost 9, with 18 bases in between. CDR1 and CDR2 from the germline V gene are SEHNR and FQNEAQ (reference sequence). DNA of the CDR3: TGTGCCAGCAGTGCCCGGTGGGGCTCCGTGCAGTACTTC. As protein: CASSARWGSVQYF.